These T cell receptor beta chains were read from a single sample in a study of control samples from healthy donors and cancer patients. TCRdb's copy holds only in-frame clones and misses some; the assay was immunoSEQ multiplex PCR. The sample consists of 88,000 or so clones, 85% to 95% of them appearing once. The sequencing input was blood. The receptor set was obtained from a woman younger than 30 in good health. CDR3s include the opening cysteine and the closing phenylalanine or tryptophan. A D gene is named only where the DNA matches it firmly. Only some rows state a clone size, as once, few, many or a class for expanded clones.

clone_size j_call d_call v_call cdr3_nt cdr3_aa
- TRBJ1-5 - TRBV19 TGTGCCAGTACCGACCGTACCGTTAGCAATCAGCCCCAGCATTTT CASTDRTVSNQPQHF
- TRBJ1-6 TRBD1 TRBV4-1 TGCGCCAGCAGCCCCCTTCCCACAGGGGGCCTTTCACCCCTCCACTTT CASSPLPTGGLSPLHF
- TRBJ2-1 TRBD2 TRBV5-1 TGCGCCAGCACCCCCTTTGAGCGGGGCAATGAGCAGTTCTTC CASTPFERGNEQFF
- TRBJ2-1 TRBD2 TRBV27 TGTGCCAGCAGTTTCCTTCGGGGGGGCCTCAATGAGCAGTTCTTC CASSFLRGGLNEQFF
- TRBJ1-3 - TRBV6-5 TGTGCCAGCAGCGCGCCGGGTCCACCTGGAAACACCATATATTTT CASSAPGPPGNTIYF
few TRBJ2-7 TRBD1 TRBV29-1 TGCAGCGTTGAAGCCCCGGACAGGGTTTACGAGCAGTACTTC CSVEAPDRVYEQYF
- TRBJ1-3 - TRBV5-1 TGCGCCAGCAGGGCCGCGATAAGCTCTGGAAACACCATATATTTT CASRAAISSGNTIYF
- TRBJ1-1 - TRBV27 TGTGCCAGCAGTTGGACAGTAACGAACACTGAAGCTTTCTTT CASSWTVTNTEAFF
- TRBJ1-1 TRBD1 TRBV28 TGTGCCAGCACGTCGGGACAGGTGACTGAAGCTTTCTTT CASTSGQVTEAFF
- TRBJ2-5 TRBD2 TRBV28 TGTGCCAGCAGCCCATGGGGGGGGAAAGAGACCCAGTACTTC CASSPWGGKETQYF
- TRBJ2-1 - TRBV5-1 TGCGCCAGCAGCAGAGACAGCTACAATGAGCAGTTCTTC CASSRDSYNEQFF
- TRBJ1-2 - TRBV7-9 TGTGCCAGCAGCTTAGCCCGGAGTCCAGGTGGCTACACCTTC CASSLARSPGGYTF
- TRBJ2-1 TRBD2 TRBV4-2 TGTGCCAGCAGCCAAGATCTTAGCGGGAAGACCTACAATGAGCAGTTCTTC CASSQDLSGKTYNEQFF
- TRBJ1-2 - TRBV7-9 TGTGCCAGCAGCAGATTGGACAAGTTCTATGGCTACACCTTC CASSRLDKFYGYTF
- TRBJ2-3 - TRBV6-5 TGTGCCAGCGCCCGGGACTTCTCCACAGATACGCAGTATTTT CASARDFSTDTQYF
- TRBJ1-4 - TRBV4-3 TGCGCCAGCAGCCAAGATCTCGTGGGTGAAAAACTGTTTTTT CASSQDLVGEKLFF
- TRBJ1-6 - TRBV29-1 TGCAGCGTCCGGGACCTCAATTCACCCCTCCACTTT CSVRDLNSPLHF
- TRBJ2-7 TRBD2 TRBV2 TGTGCCAGCAGTCGCTCGACTAGCGGGGGATACGAGCAGTACTTC CASSRSTSGGYEQYF
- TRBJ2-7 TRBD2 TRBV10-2 TGCGCCACCAAAGAGGGACTAGCGGGATTCTACGAGCAGTACTTC CATKEGLAGFYEQYF
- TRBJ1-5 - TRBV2 TGTGCCAGCAACCTCGGGACACCACAGAATCAGCCCCAGCATTTT CASNLGTPQNQPQHF
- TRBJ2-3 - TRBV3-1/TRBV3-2 TGTGCCAGCAGCCAAGAACTAAGCACAGATACGCAGTATTTT CASSQELSTDTQYF
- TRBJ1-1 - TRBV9 TGTGCCAGCAGCTTCGGACAGACCGTTGCCACTGAAGCTTTCTTT CASSFGQTVATEAFF
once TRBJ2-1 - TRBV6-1 TGTGCCAGCAGTGAAGCGGGACCCCCCAATGAGCAGTTCTTC CASSEAGPPNEQFF
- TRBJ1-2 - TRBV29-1 TGCAGCGTTGTTCGGCAGGACTATGGCTACACCTTC CSVVRQDYGYTF
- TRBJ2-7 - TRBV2 TGTGCCAGCAGTGAAGCGGGGGTGGAGCAGTACTTC CASSEAGVEQYF
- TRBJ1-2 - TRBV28 TGTGCCAGCACCATAAAGAGGCTAAGGGGAGGCTACACCTTC CASTIKRLRGGYTF